These T cell receptor beta chains were read from a single sample in a study of shared clonotypes between healthy human individuals. Measured with immunoSEQ multiplex PCR; TCRdb has only the in-frame clones, and not every one. The sample holds roughly 2 million clones; roughly 95% are singletons and the top ten take around 1.1%. Sequencing was performed on naive CD8+ T cells sorted from blood. These receptors all come from a man between 18 and 29 years old in good health. The CDR3 runs from the conserved cysteine through the conserved F or W. Each record gives: CDR3 protein, V gene, J gene.

cdr3_aa: CASSEPGPNYGYTF
v_call: TRBV28
j_call: TRBJ1-2

cdr3_aa: CASSGGGGPETQYF
v_call: TRBV4-2
j_call: TRBJ2-5

cdr3_aa: CASSQDQGDGYEQYF
v_call: TRBV4-3
j_call: TRBJ2-7

cdr3_aa: CASSLTGQTEQYF
v_call: TRBV7-9
j_call: TRBJ2-7

cdr3_aa: CAWSEPDRAYANEKLFF
v_call: TRBV30
j_call: TRBJ1-4

cdr3_aa: CASSWTKDYEQYF
v_call: TRBV6-1
j_call: TRBJ2-7

cdr3_aa: CATSRGDSYEQYF
v_call: TRBV15
j_call: TRBJ2-7

cdr3_aa: CASSYDLANEQFF
v_call: TRBV6-5
j_call: TRBJ2-1

cdr3_aa: CASSPPSGYEQYF
v_call: TRBV28
j_call: TRBJ2-7

cdr3_aa: CASSKGGYGYTF
v_call: TRBV28
j_call: TRBJ1-2